Shown below are 2 T cell receptor beta chains from a single sample sequenced in a study of T cell responses to AZD1222 COVID-19 vaccine. Repertoires were generated with immunoSEQ multiplex PCR, while TCRdb's copy carries only in-frame clones and drops some. The profile shows about 130,000 clones, approximately 91% of them singletons. The sample in question was peripheral blood, obtained 28 days after the second AZD1222 dose. These receptors originate from an adult who received the AZD1222 COVID-19 vaccine.

The CDR3 DNA reads as TGTGCCTGGGTACACGAGAACACTGAAGCTTTCTTT. Translated, it gives CAWVHENTEAFF. The gene calls are TRBV30 and TRBJ1-1; D remains unclear. V was trimmed by 5 bases and J by 1 base, leaving 8 bases between them. CDR1 is GTSNPN, CDR2 SVGIG, per germline (reference sequence). This CDR3 contains 12 residues.

The chain couples TRBV7-7 to TRBJ2-7; weak D call: TRBD2 (6 bases). The CDR3 loop spans 17 amino acids. V lost 5 bases to trimming and J lost 4 bases, with 24 bases between them. CDR1 SSHAT and CDR2 FNYEAQ come from the germline V gene (reference sequence). The CDR3 spells CASSPGFGVEGPYEQYF. DNA of the CDR3: TGTGCCAGCAGCCCAGGGTTTGGGGTGGAGGGACCTTACGAGCAGTACTTC.